These T cell receptor beta chains were read from a single sample in a study of blood T cell repertoires in COVID-19. Assay: immunoSEQ multiplex PCR; the TCRdb copy retains only in-frame clones and omits some. Among 90,000 to 140,000 clones listed, 85% were seen once. Material for sequencing was peripheral blood. The receptor set was obtained from a man in his forties or fifties with acute or convalescent COVID-19. The CDR3 runs from the conserved cysteine through the conserved F or W. The order of the fields is CDR3 protein, V gene, J gene.

CDR3aa: CASSLGPEKLFF
v_gene: TRBV12-3/TRBV12-4
j_gene: TRBJ1-4

CDR3aa: CASSIIHATNEKLFF
v_gene: TRBV19
j_gene: TRBJ1-4

CDR3aa: CASRPIPRDRLRGYTF
v_gene: TRBV27
j_gene: TRBJ1-2

CDR3aa: CASSPTTGTTNTGELFF
v_gene: TRBV4-2
j_gene: TRBJ2-2

CDR3aa: CASSLGGSSARLYF
v_gene: TRBV11-3
j_gene: TRBJ2-7

CDR3aa: CASSLVRGQPQHF
v_gene: TRBV11-2
j_gene: TRBJ1-5

CDR3aa: CASSPRTSGAMNTGELFF
v_gene: TRBV7-9
j_gene: TRBJ2-2

CDR3aa: CASSLQAPWADTQYF
v_gene: TRBV27
j_gene: TRBJ2-3

CDR3aa: CASSESLGVSDTQYF
v_gene: TRBV25-1
j_gene: TRBJ2-3

CDR3aa: CASIEAGRYNEQFF
v_gene: TRBV10-2
j_gene: TRBJ2-1

CDR3aa: CSARQGGDTEAFF
v_gene: TRBV29-1
j_gene: TRBJ1-1

CDR3aa: CASSYSPALAGGGYTF
v_gene: TRBV6-5
j_gene: TRBJ1-2

CDR3aa: CASSSGQLTYEQYF
v_gene: TRBV5-1
j_gene: TRBJ2-7

CDR3aa: CASSSLSHGANTGELFF
v_gene: TRBV27
j_gene: TRBJ2-2

CDR3aa: CASSSPPRGADNQPQHF
v_gene: TRBV5-1
j_gene: TRBJ1-5

CDR3aa: CSAVRSEKLFF
v_gene: TRBV20-1
j_gene: TRBJ1-4

CDR3aa: CASSSPPDLGGVDTEAFF
v_gene: TRBV27
j_gene: TRBJ1-1

CDR3aa: CASRDADTQYF
v_gene: TRBV10-3
j_gene: TRBJ2-3

CDR3aa: CASSVTPREQNGYTF
v_gene: TRBV9
j_gene: TRBJ1-2

CDR3aa: CASSESTDAYEQYF
v_gene: TRBV2
j_gene: TRBJ2-7

CDR3aa: CASSLAEELAKNIQYF
v_gene: TRBV28
j_gene: TRBJ2-4

CDR3aa: CASSGRTGGNSPLHF
v_gene: TRBV19
j_gene: TRBJ1-6

CDR3aa: CASSYDARWRGGEMNEQFF
v_gene: TRBV6-2/TRBV6-3
j_gene: TRBJ2-1

CDR3aa: CASSPTGMSTRGTETQYF
v_gene: TRBV18
j_gene: TRBJ2-5

CDR3aa: CSASNLQTSGEQYF
v_gene: TRBV20-1
j_gene: TRBJ2-7

CDR3aa: CASSYLGTGVRSEAFF
v_gene: TRBV6-5
j_gene: TRBJ1-1

CDR3aa: CASSSGQMYGYTF
v_gene: TRBV3-1/TRBV3-2
j_gene: TRBJ1-2

CDR3aa: CASSSIAGNYGYTF
v_gene: TRBV5-5
j_gene: TRBJ1-2

CDR3aa: CASSADFRASNYGYTF
v_gene: TRBV9
j_gene: TRBJ1-2

CDR3aa: CASSQGTSEQETQYF
v_gene: TRBV18
j_gene: TRBJ2-5

CDR3aa: CASSPLLARTDTQYF
v_gene: TRBV18
j_gene: TRBJ2-3

CDR3aa: CASSDREAFF
v_gene: TRBV6-1
j_gene: TRBJ1-1

CDR3aa: CASSLGANTEAFF
v_gene: TRBV5-1
j_gene: TRBJ1-1

CDR3aa: CASSSGTSGRAAFEQFF
v_gene: TRBV5-1
j_gene: TRBJ2-1

CDR3aa: CASSVGGGGANFEQFF
v_gene: TRBV9
j_gene: TRBJ2-1

CDR3aa: CASSLGHPYEQYF
v_gene: TRBV27
j_gene: TRBJ2-7

CDR3aa: CASRRDFSLGSPLHF
v_gene: TRBV6-5
j_gene: TRBJ1-6

CDR3aa: CASSRPEAFF
v_gene: TRBV2
j_gene: TRBJ1-1